This T cell receptor beta chain was found in a study of shared T cell receptors in the human thymus. Profiled with immunoSEQ multiplex PCR; TCRdb holds only in-frame clones, not every one. Altogether hundreds of thousands of clones are present, approximately 80% being singletons, with the ten largest covering about 0.013%. The CDR3 is 18 residues long. The germline CDR1 and CDR2 sequences are SGDLS and YYNGEE. Trimming pared 4 bases from V and 0 bases from J, leaving 22 bases between. These same records also appear under a second study, on human thymus T cells.

The V and J genes are TRBV9 and TRBJ2-5; TRBD2 is a possible D gene (6 bases). The receptor was derived from a boy under two years old with a congenital heart defect. The specimen sequenced was thymocytes. The CDR3, as DNA: TGTGCCAGCAGCCCGGGAGCCCTTCTGGGTGCGTACCAAGAGACCCAGTACTTC. Translation gives CASSPGALLGAYQETQYF.